This entry lists 32 T cell receptor beta chains sequenced from one sample in a study of CD4 T cell repertoires in COVID-19. The method was immunoSEQ multiplex PCR; TCRdb's version includes in-frame clones alone and lacks a portion of them. The repertoire includes more than 65,000 clones, roughly 80% of them detected once, and approximately 0.55% sits in the top ten. The sequencing here drew on CD4+ T cells from peripheral blood, taken after recovery from COVID-19. The receptors shown here come from a human donor who had COVID-19.

The genes are TRBV3-1 (or the pseudogene TRBV3-2) and TRBJ2-2, with D hard to call. This CDR3 spans 12 amino acids. Germline values: CDR1 LGHDT, CDR2 YNNKEL (reference sequence). V lost 7 bases and J 6 bases, leaving 9 bases between the germline ends. CDR3 DNA sequence: TGTGCCAGCATCACCAACGCCGGGGAGCTGTTTTTT. As protein: CASITNAGELFF.

The chain couples TRBV4-1 to TRBJ1-2; possibly TRBD1 for D (6 bases). V was trimmed by 4 bases and J by 3 bases, leaving 18 bases between them. The germline V gene has CDR1 MGHRA and CDR2 YSYEKL. The CDR3 loop spans 16 amino acids. CDR3 protein: CASSLPRASGDYGYTF. The CDR3 DNA reads TGCGCCAGCAGCCTCCCCAGGGCCTCAGGGGACTATGGCTACACCTTC.

V is TRBV6-5 and J is TRBJ2-7; D could derive from TRBD1 or TRBD2 (5 bases each). Germline V lookup: CDR1 MNHEY, CDR2 SVGAGI. The CDR3 has 15 residues. V lost 7 bases, J lost 1 base, and 17 bases lay in between. CDR3 in amino acids: CASKNRGVGSYEQYF. CDR3 DNA sequence: TGTGCCAGCAAAAACAGAGGGGTTGGATCCTACGAGCAGTACTTC.

Only a few counts were recorded for this clone. The V gene is TRBV19, the J gene TRBJ1-1; D not resolved. The V gene's germline CDR1 is LNHDA and CDR2 SQIVND (reference sequence). Trimming took off 0 bases at V and 9 bases at J, with 11 bases between the two ends. There are 13 residues in the CDR3. DNA for the CDR3: TGTGCCAGTAGTATAGATCTGGGTCTTAAAGCTTTCTTT. It specifies CASSIDLGLKAFF.

The chain recombines TRBV3-1 (or the pseudogene TRBV3-2) with TRBJ2-3, with 7 bases that match TRBD2. Looked up from germline, CDR1 is LGHDT and CDR2 is YNNKEL (reference sequence). The CDR3 length is 18 residues. The ends lost 0 bases at V and 1 base at J; junction bases unmatched: 10. In DNA form, the CDR3 reads TGTGCCAGCAGCCAAGATTCAGGGCGGGAGTGGGGCACAGATACGCAGTATTTT. It translates to CASSQDSGREWGTDTQYF.

This clone was seen just once. The V call is TRBV30, the J call TRBJ2-3, with D tentatively TRBD1 or TRBD2 (6 bases each). The CDR3 consists of 15 residues. V dropped 0 bases and J dropped 2 bases, with 12 bases sitting between them. Germline lookup yields CDR1 GTSNPN and CDR2 SVGIG (reference sequence). CDR3 sequence: CAWSVRRGVTDTQYF. CDR3 DNA: TGTGCCTGGAGTGTACGTAGGGGGGTCACAGATACGCAGTATTTT. Using reference TRBV30 and TRBJ2-3 for the parts outside the CDR3, the full variable domain is SQTIHQWPATLVQPVGSPLSLECTVEGTSNPNLYWYRQAAGRGLQLLFYSVGIGQISSEVPQNLSASRPQDRQFILSSKKLLLSDSGFYLCAWSVRRGVTDTQYFGPGTRLTVL.

This chain connects TRBV7-7 to TRBJ2-5; TRBD1 matches 9 bases. Germline CDR1 and CDR2: SSHAT and FNYEAQ (reference sequence). Trimming took 4 bases from V and 5 from J; bases not matched to a gene: 11. The CDR3 runs 16 residues. The CDR3 region has the DNA TGTGCCAGCAGCTCGGGCTCCGGACAGGGGTGGGAGACCCAGTACTTC. It translates to CASSSGSGQGWETQYF.

The chain recombines TRBV14 with TRBJ2-5; 8 bases map to TRBD2. The CDR3 is 13 amino acids. Trimming at V came to 4 bases and at J to 5 bases, leaving 3 bases not matched to a gene. Germline-derived CDR1 and CDR2 are SGHDN and FVKESK. CDR3 nucleotides: TGTGCCAGCAGCCTAGCGGGGAGGGAGACCCAGTACTTC. Amino acid sequence: CASSLAGRETQYF.

The chain is built from TRBV18 and TRBJ2-2; D is perhaps TRBD1 (6 bases). This CDR3 is built from 17 residues. CDR1 KGHSH and CDR2 LQKENI come from the germline V gene. Trimming pared 3 bases from V and 2 bases from J, leaving 16 bases between. The CDR3 protein is CASSPRSLTGNTGELFF. The CDR3 region has the DNA TGTGCCAGCTCACCTCGATCATTGACAGGAAACACCGGGGAGCTGTTTTTT.

The chain is built from TRBV13 and TRBJ1-2; 7 positions match TRBD1. Germline loops: CDR1 PRHDT, CDR2 FYEKMQ (reference sequence). J gave up 8 bases and V 6 bases, and 15 bases lay outside the gene matches. CDR3 length: 15 residues. CDR3 loop: CASSHDRQGRKGYTF. CDR3 DNA: TGTGCCAGCAGTCATGACCGACAGGGAAGGAAAGGCTACACCTTC. Combining the CDR3 with reference TRBV13 and TRBJ1-2 gives the whole variable domain AAGVIQSPRHLIKEKRETATLKCYPIPRHDTVYWYQQGPGQDPQFLISFYEKMQSDKGSIPDRFSAQQFSDYHSELNMSSLELGDSALYFCASSHDRQGRKGYTFGSGTRLTVV.

Of note for this clone: One end of the junction varies from germline; a read error may be responsible. V and J are TRBV6-1 and TRBJ1-5; no reliable D call. From germline, CDR1 is MNHNS and CDR2 SASEGT. This CDR3 has 15 residues. The CDR3 is CASREDGVFNQPQHF. The CDR3 DNA reads TGTGCCAGCAGGGAAGACGGGGTTTTCAATCAGCCCCAGCATTTT.

The CDR3 DNA is TGTGCCAGCAGCCATGGGGATGTAAGTGAAGCTTTCTTT. Amino acids: CASSHGDVSEAFF. The rearrangement joins TRBV3-1 (or the pseudogene TRBV3-2) to TRBJ1-1; D call uncertain. Germline V gene sequence: CDR1 LGHDT, CDR2 YNNKEL (reference sequence). The CDR3 is 13 amino acids. Trimming shortened V by 3 bases and J by 7 bases, and 12 bases separated the two germline ends.

This chain joins TRBV3-1 (or the pseudogene TRBV3-2) and TRBJ2-7, with 10 bases lining up with TRBD2. This CDR3 has 15 residues. V lost 6 bases and J lost 0; bases outside the gene matches: 5. Germline V gives CDR1 LGHDT, CDR2 YNNKEL (reference sequence). This CDR3 reads CASRRRTSGSYEQYF. For the CDR3, the DNA is TGTGCCAGCAGGCGACGGACTAGCGGCTCCTACGAGCAGTACTTC.

As for this clone: One junction end does not reproduce the germline sequence, and a read error may be involved. The rearrangement uses TRBV6-1 and TRBJ1-2; no firm D call. CDR1 and CDR2 from the germline V gene are MNHNS and SASEGT. The CDR3 has 15 residues. The CDR3 coding sequence is TGTGCCGGCAGTGAAGCCGGGGTTTCAAACTATGGCTACACCTTC. This encodes CAGSEAGVSNYGYTF.

This clone was seen once. The V and J genes are TRBV18 and TRBJ1-1; D gene ambiguous. V lost 5 bases and J 2 bases, leaving 12 bases between the germline ends. Germline V gene sequence: CDR1 KGHSH, CDR2 LQKENI. CDR3 length equals 14 residues. CDR3 loop: CASSSRDGNTEAFF. In DNA form, the CDR3 reads TGTGCCAGCTCATCGAGAGATGGCAACACTGAAGCTTTCTTT.

In its sample, this clone was seen once. The chain recombines TRBV6-5 with TRBJ1-2; weak D call: TRBD1 (5 bases). The germline V gene has CDR1 MNHEY and CDR2 SVGAGI. Trimming cost V 2 bases and J 0 bases, with 13 bases left between them. The CDR3 totals 16 residues. The CDR3 here is CASSYDFGASNYGYTF. As DNA, the CDR3 is TGTGCCAGCAGTTACGACTTTGGGGCATCTAACTATGGCTACACCTTC.

The rearrangement uses TRBV5-8 and TRBJ2-1; D gene ambiguous. V lost 0 bases and J 0 bases, leaving 7 bases between the germline ends. The V gene's germline CDR1 is SGHTS and CDR2 YDEGEE. CDR3 length equals 15 residues. CDR3 region: CASSLEQFSYNEQFF. Written as DNA, the CDR3 is TGTGCCAGCAGCTTGGAACAGTTCTCCTACAATGAGCAGTTCTTC.

This clone was found once. The chain combines TRBV7-9 with TRBJ1-1; no definite D call. CDR3 length: 13 amino acids. CDR1 is SEHNR, CDR2 FQNEAQ, per germline (reference sequence). Trimming left V 1 base short and J 4 bases short, with 7 bases between. This CDR3 reads CASSLVSRTEAFF. The CDR3 DNA reads TGTGCCAGCAGCTTAGTGTCACGCACTGAAGCTTTCTTT.

The chain's CDR3 is CASSRTLNDRGSNQPQHF. For the CDR3, the DNA is TGTGCCAGCAGCCGAACCCTCAATGACAGGGGAAGCAATCAGCCCCAGCATTTT. This sequence joins TRBV7-9 and TRBJ1-5, with TRBD1 matching over 8 bases. Germline V lookup: CDR1 SEHNR, CDR2 FQNEAQ (reference sequence). The CDR3 runs 18 residues. Germline trimming cut 5 bases from V and 1 base from J; bases unmatched to any gene: 13.

The genes are TRBV5-8 and TRBJ1-2, with TRBD1 matching over 7 bases. With V trimmed by 5 bases and J by 3 bases, 4 bases remained unmatched. Germline V gene lookup returns CDR1 SGHTS and CDR2 YDEGEE. CDR3 length: 13 amino acids. The CDR3 here is CASRFRGDYGYTF. CDR3 nucleotide sequence: TGTGCCAGCAGATTCAGGGGGGACTATGGCTACACCTTC.

This chain links TRBV15 with TRBJ1-1; D call uncertain. CDR3 length: 14 residues. In germline, CDR1 is LNHNV, CDR2 YYDKDF (reference sequence). The V gene lost 4 bases and the J gene lost 8 bases, with 17 bases spanning the gap. CDR3 amino acids: CATSKMGAPGEAFF. Here the CDR3 DNA reads TGTGCCACCAGCAAGATGGGCGCGCCGGGGGAAGCTTTCTTT.

V usage is TRBV5-6 and J usage is TRBJ1-5; 7 bases agree with TRBD1. The CDR3 is 15 residues long. Looked up from germline, CDR1 is SGHDT and CDR2 is YYEEEE. J was trimmed by 3 bases and V by 1 base; bases with no gene match: 4. The CDR3 coding sequence is TGTGCCAGCAGCTTGAAACAGGGGTACAATCAGCCCCAGCATTTT. It yields the protein CASSLKQGYNQPQHF.

This clone was observed a handful of times. This rearrangement joins TRBV30 to TRBJ1-3, with D unresolved. The CDR3 loop spans 13 amino acids. Between the trimmed V and J ends, which lost 2 bases and 4 bases, there was a span of 9 bases. Germline V gene lookup returns CDR1 GTSNPN and CDR2 SVGIG (reference sequence). This CDR3 is CAWSTGPGNTIYF. The CDR3 DNA sequence: TGTGCCTGGAGTACCGGGCCAGGAAACACCATATATTTT.

The chain links TRBV18 to TRBJ1-2; the match to TRBD1 covers 10 bases. Germline V gives CDR1 KGHSH, CDR2 LQKENI. Trimming cost V 2 bases and J 4 bases; bases outside gene matches: 7. The CDR3 consists of 16 residues. CDR3 residues: CASSPGTGEWSYGYTF. DNA of the CDR3: TGTGCCAGCTCACCAGGGACAGGGGAATGGTCCTATGGCTACACCTTC.

J is TRBJ1-2 and V is TRBV5-4, with 9 bases that match TRBD1. The trim removed 0 bases at V and 6 bases at J, leaving 6 bases unmatched. The CDR3 extends over 15 amino acids. CDR1 SGHNT and CDR2 YYREEE come from the germline V gene (reference sequence). The CDR3 DNA reads TGTGCCAGCAGCTTGGGGGGCCGGGACAGGGATGGCTACACCTTC. The encoded protein is CASSLGGRDRDGYTF. Using reference TRBV5-4 and TRBJ1-2 for the parts outside the CDR3, the full variable domain is ETGVTQSPTHLIKTRGQQVTLRCSSQSGHNTVSWYQQALGQGPQFIFQYYREEENGRGNFPPRFSGLQFPNYSSELNVNALELDDSALYLCASSLGGRDRDGYTFGSGTRLTVV.

This clone has only a few counts. The chain is built from TRBV5-1 and TRBJ1-3; tentatively, D is TRBD1 (6 bases). Germline V gene data show CDR1 as SGHRS and CDR2 as YFSETQ. This CDR3 has 16 amino acids. Trimming took off 0 bases at V and 1 base at J, with 11 bases between the two ends. The DNA for the CDR3 is TGCGCCAGCAGCTTGGTCGCGGACAGATCTGGAAACACCATATATTTT. As protein: CASSLVADRSGNTIYF.

Of note for this clone: The sample contains more than one DNA sequence encoding this CDR3. This chain links TRBV18 with TRBJ1-2, with D possibly matching TRBD1 (5 bases). Germline CDR1 reads KGHSH; CDR2 reads LQKENI. CDR3 length: 15 residues. V lost 0 bases, J lost 3 bases, and 11 bases lay in between. The CDR3 DNA reads as TGTGCCAGCTCACCACCGCAGGGCCTCCACTATGGCTACACCTTC. Translated: CASSPPQGLHYGYTF.

The chain combines TRBV4-2 with TRBJ2-2; D not resolved. Germline-derived CDR1 and CDR2 are LGHNA and YNFKEQ. V lost 0 bases and J 9 bases, leaving 8 bases between the germline ends. The CDR3 covers 13 residues. The CDR3 spells CASSQETSRELFF. CDR3 DNA sequence: TGTGCCAGCAGCCAAGAAACCAGTCGGGAGCTGTTTTTT.

V is TRBV19 and J is TRBJ1-3, with TRBD1 as a possible D gene (5 bases). The CDR3 totals 15 residues. CDR1 LNHDA and CDR2 SQIVND come from the germline V gene (reference sequence). The V gene lost 4 bases and the J gene lost 0 bases, with 10 bases spanning the gap. This CDR3 reads CASSNTGSSGNTIYF. In DNA form, the CDR3 reads TGTGCCAGTAGTAACACAGGCTCCTCTGGAAACACCATATATTTT. Full variable domain (remainder filled in from reference TRBV19 and TRBJ1-3): DGGITQSPKYLFRKEGQNVTLSCEQNLNHDAMYWYRQDPGQGLRLIYYSQIVNDFQKGDIAEGYSVSREKKESFPLTVTSAQKNPTAFYLCASSNTGSSGNTIYFGEGSWLTVV.

This chain's CDR3 is CASGPSDIYEQYF. The CDR3 DNA follows: TGCGCCAGCGGCCCCTCAGATATCTACGAGCAGTACTTC. This chain uses TRBV5-1 with TRBJ2-7; D remains ambiguous. The CDR3 contains 13 residues. V was shortened by 7 bases and J by 3 bases, with 14 bases between the two germline ends. Germline CDR1 SGHRS, CDR2 YFSETQ.

V usage is TRBV2 and J usage is TRBJ2-7; D remains unclear. In germline, CDR1 is SNHLY, CDR2 FYNNEI. Trimming took off 3 bases at V and 2 bases at J, with 20 bases between the two ends. This CDR3 region has 17 residues. The DNA for the CDR3 is TGTGCCAGCAGTGACAAGGGTTCGGCTGGACGAACCTACGAGCAGTACTTC. Protein: CASSDKGSAGRTYEQYF. Combining the CDR3 with reference TRBV2 and TRBJ2-7 gives the whole variable domain EPEVTQTPSHQVTQMGQEVILRCVPISNHLYFYWYRQILGQKVEFLVSFYNNEISEKSEIFDDQFSVERPDGSNFTLKIRSTKLEDSAMYFCASSDKGSAGRTYEQYFGPGTRLTVT.

The chain is built from TRBV20-1 and TRBJ2-7; D is uncertain. CDR1 and CDR2 (germline): DFQATT, SNEGSKA (reference sequence). V dropped 6 bases and J dropped 4 bases, with 10 bases sitting between them. This CDR3 region has 11 residues. In DNA, the CDR3 is TGCAGTGCCCCCACGGAGTACGAGCAGTACTTC. Amino acids: CSAPTEYEQYF.